The clone carrying this T cell receptor beta chain occurred a few times. The antigen is undetermined. This entry is derived from a study of cytotoxic CD8 clonotypes in ibrutinib-treated CLL. Study overall: On average, about 92,000 productive rearrangements and 200,000 to 300,000 productive templates per sample. Regarding the study as a whole: Baseline clonality exceeded age-matched healthy donors and tracked circulating CD8+ T-cell counts.

Clones were read by immunoSEQ multiplex PCR, and TCRdb kept only the in-frame ones, dropping some. The table lists approximately 350,000 clones, about 61% of them singletons. V lost 4 bases and J lost 7, with 14 bases in between. The germline CDR1 and CDR2 sequences are SGDLS and YYNGEE. The CDR3 is 13 residues long. Sample: PBMCs, taken after 36 months of ibrutinib treatment. The rearrangement links TRBV9 to TRBJ1-2; D perhaps matches TRBD1 (5 bases). The source of this sequence is a human donor with chronic lymphocytic leukemia. CDR3 DNA: TGTGCCAGCAGCCAGGGACCGCCGTTTGGCTACACCTTC. This gives the protein CASSQGPPFGYTF.